In its sample, the clone carrying this T cell receptor (beta chain) was seen a few times. Authors' methods: Nucleated cell counts were estimated from reference gene primer amplification. Clones were read by immunoSEQ multiplex PCR, and TCRdb kept only the in-frame ones, dropping some. V, J and clone size reflect that table, while D and trimming were determined from the DNA. The data hold hundreds of thousands of clones, with around 86% observed a single time. V shed 6 bases and J shed 1 base, with 9 bases lying between them. The CDR3 loop spans 13 amino acids. This record comes from a study of blood T cell repertoires in COVID-19. About the study: Material from acute and convalescent COVID-19 was sourced from the United States, Italy and Spain. PBMCs, B-cell-depleted T cells, or T cells provided the cDNA or gDNA that made up the material.

The TCR sequence derives from a young woman with active or convalescent COVID-19. Input material: peripheral blood. The chain carries TRBV12-3 or TRBV12-4 and TRBJ1-1; the D gene is possibly TRBD1 (5 bases). The DNA for the CDR3 is TGTGCCAGCAGCGCGACAGAGAACACTGAAGCTTTCTTT. Translated: CASSATENTEAFF.